This section outlines one T cell receptor (beta chain) sequence together with its context. The same CDR3 can be traced to other DNA sequences in this sample. Treatment meaning: oral pan-JAK inhibitor, 5-10 mg twice daily. These data originate in a study of CD8+ T cells in alopecia areata. RNA, once extracted, was reverse transcribed into cDNA for use as the sequencing template. The data were produced by immunoSEQ multiplex PCR, yet TCRdb's version contains in-frame clones alone and is incomplete. The sample includes approximately 210,000 clones, approximately 65% of them seen just once. CDR3 length equals 16 residues. Trimming took 0 bases from V and 0 from J, leaving 12 bases between them. CDR1 SGHRS and CDR2 YFSETQ come from the germline V gene.

The source material was CD4+ T cells sorted from blood, sampled at week 44, from a patient treated with tofacitinib. The receptor was isolated from a human donor with alopecia areata. The gene calls are TRBV5-1 and TRBJ1-1; D is unresolved. DNA for the CDR3: TGCGCCAGCAGCTTGGAAGGAGATCGAATGAACACTGAAGCTTTCTTT. It specifies CASSLEGDRMNTEAFF.